A selection of T cell receptor beta chains follows, all from one sample in a study of shared clonotypes between healthy human individuals. TCRdb keeps only in-frame clones here, not all; method: immunoSEQ multiplex PCR. Of roughly 2 million clones listed, 90% to 95% are singletons. The source material was naive CD4+ T cells sorted from blood. Source of these receptors: a man aged 18 to 35 in good health. Each CDR3 is given with its conserved first and last residue. A D gene is named only where the DNA matches it firmly. Clone size is stated in some rows and not others, as once, few, many or a class when expanded.

d_call j_call v_call clone_size cdr3_nt cdr3_aa
- TRBJ1-1 TRBV7-2 - TGTGCCAGCAGCACACGGGCGAACACTGAAGCTTTCTTT CASSTRANTEAFF
- TRBJ1-1 TRBV11-1 - TGTGCCAGCAGCTCATGGGACGGTTTAGGCACTGAAGCTTTCTTT CASSSWDGLGTEAFF
- TRBJ1-2 TRBV29-1 - TGCAGCTCCACCCGGCCGACCTATGGCTACACCTTC CSSTRPTYGYTF
- TRBJ2-5 TRBV11-2 few TGTGCCAGCAGCTTTCCGACCGGTGGGACCCAGTACTTC CASSFPTGGTQYF
- TRBJ1-1 TRBV5-5 - TGTGCCAGCAGCTTAAAGACGGGTGAAGCTTTCTTT CASSLKTGEAFF
TRBD2 TRBJ2-7 TRBV7-6 - TGTGCCAGCAGCTTAGAAGCGGGAGGAAATTACGAGCAGTACTTC CASSLEAGGNYEQYF
TRBD1 TRBJ2-3 TRBV5-4 once TGTGCCAGCGCCGGACAGGGCTTTAGCACAGATACGCAGTATTTT CASAGQGFSTDTQYF
- TRBJ2-7 TRBV5-4 once TGTGCCAGCAGGGAGGGGACAGCGAACTCCTACGAGCAGTACTTC CASREGTANSYEQYF
TRBD2 TRBJ2-4 TRBV11-2 - TGTGCCAGCAGCTTACTTCCGGGACTAGCGGACCAAAACATTCAGTACTTC CASSLLPGLADQNIQYF
- TRBJ2-3 TRBV5-1 - TGCGCCAGCAGCATGACAGGACTACCAGATACGCAGTATTTT CASSMTGLPDTQYF
- TRBJ1-6 TRBV7-2 - TGTGCCAGCAGCTCCCTGACAGGACTCAGCTCCTATAATTCACCCCTCCACTTT CASSSLTGLSSYNSPLHF
- TRBJ1-4 TRBV6-1 - TGTGCCAGCAGTGGGACCGCAACTAATGAAAAACTGTTTTTT CASSGTATNEKLFF
- TRBJ2-3 TRBV30 once TGTGCCTGGAGTGTATGGGGTCTCACAGATACGCAGTATTTT CAWSVWGLTDTQYF
TRBD1 TRBJ1-2 TRBV19 - TGTGCCAGTAGCCAGGGGGCCAGGGGAGACTATGGCTACACCTTC CASSQGARGDYGYTF
TRBD1 TRBJ1-6 TRBV7-9 - TGTGCCAGCAGCTCCCAGACAGGGGTTAATTCACCCCTCCACTTT CASSSQTGVNSPLHF
- TRBJ2-7 TRBV30 - TGTGCCTGGGGCGCGGATGCTTACGAGCAGTACTTC CAWGADAYEQYF
TRBD2 TRBJ2-1 TRBV5-1 - TGCGCCAGCAGCTACCGGACTAGCGGAGGCAATGAGCAGTTCTTC CASSYRTSGGNEQFF
- TRBJ1-4 TRBV27 - TGTGCCAGCAGGCCGGGACCTAGGGAAAAACTGTTTTTT CASRPGPREKLFF
TRBD2 TRBJ2-7 TRBV5-6 - TGTGCCAGCAGCTTGGAGCGGGGGATCTACGAGCAGTACTTC CASSLERGIYEQYF
- TRBJ1-4 TRBV4-1 - TGCGCCAGCAGCCAAGATTTAGGGTTCACTGAAAAACTGTTTTTT CASSQDLGFTEKLFF
- TRBJ2-2 TRBV7-2 - TGTGCCAGCAGCTACGACAGGTACCCCGGGGAGCTGTTTTTT CASSYDRYPGELFF
- TRBJ1-3 TRBV10-1 - TGCGCCAGCCAGGGATCTGGAAACACCATATATTTT CASQGSGNTIYF
TRBD1 TRBJ2-7 TRBV6-5 - TGTGCCAGCAGCCCTAAGGACAGGGCGGACTTC CASSPKDRADF
TRBD1 TRBJ1-3 TRBV10-2 - TGCGCCAGCAGGTCCGGGACAGGGAACGGAAACACCATATATTTT CASRSGTGNGNTIYF
- TRBJ2-7 TRBV6-1 - TGTGCCAGCAGTGTCGGAGGCCGGGGCTACGAGCAGTACTTC CASSVGGRGYEQYF
- TRBJ1-1 TRBV10-3 - TGTGCCATCAGTGTGGGGGCCAGCGCTTTCTTT CAISVGASAFF
- TRBJ1-2 TRBV21-1 once TGTGCCAGCAGCACCCATTCCAGGGAGAGCTATGGCTACACCTTC CASSTHSRESYGYTF
- TRBJ1-2 TRBV7-2 - TGTGCCAGCAGCTTAGTGTCGAACCAAGGGGGCTACACCTTC CASSLVSNQGGYTF
- TRBJ1-5 TRBV10-3 - TGTGCCATGGGGGACGGCGGCAATCAGCCCCAGCATTTT CAMGDGGNQPQHF
- TRBJ2-2 TRBV5-1 - TGCGCCAGCAGCTTTAAATGGGAGCTGTTTTTT CASSFKWELFF
TRBD2 TRBJ2-2 TRBV6-1 - TGTGCCAGCAGTGGGACAGGGACTAGCGGGAACACCGGGGAGCTGTTTTTT CASSGTGTSGNTGELFF
- TRBJ1-2 TRBV4-1 few TGCGCCAGCCTCACAAGGGTTGGGAACAGGGAGGATGGCTACACCTTC CASLTRVGNREDGYTF
- TRBJ1-1 TRBV10-1 - TGCGCCAGCAGTGAGTCGAAGAACACTGAAGCTTTCTTT CASSESKNTEAFF
- TRBJ1-2 TRBV6-1 - TGTGCCAGCAGCGGGACCCCGACAGCTAACTATGGCTACACCTTC CASSGTPTANYGYTF
- TRBJ2-5 TRBV6-6 once TGTGCCAGCACCCTGACGGGTAGCGGAGAGACCCAGTACTTC CASTLTGSGETQYF
TRBD1 TRBJ1-4 TRBV19 once TGTGCCAGTAGTACCCGACAGGGAAGGAGGGAAAAACTGTTTTTT CASSTRQGRREKLFF
- TRBJ1-6 TRBV6-6 - TGTGCCAGCAGTTATACGGGGCCTAATTCACCCCTCCACTTT CASSYTGPNSPLHF
- TRBJ2-7 TRBV29-1 once TGCAGCGTTGAAGAGGACAATTGGTATTCCTACGAGCAGTACTTC CSVEEDNWYSYEQYF
- TRBJ1-6 TRBV30 once TGTGCCTGGAGTGTAGGCGGCAGAGTCAATTCACCCCTCCACTTT CAWSVGGRVNSPLHF
- TRBJ1-1 TRBV20-1 - TGCAGTGCTTTCAGGGTGGAAGCTTTCTTT CSAFRVEAFF
- TRBJ1-2 TRBV5-6 - TGTGCCAGCAGCTTGGAGGTGATCCCTAACTATGGCTACACCTTC CASSLEVIPNYGYTF
- TRBJ2-3 TRBV5-1 few TGCGCCAGCAGCATCACAGATACGCAGTATTTT CASSITDTQYF
TRBD1 TRBJ1-2 TRBV7-8 - TGTGCCAGCAGCTTAGCGCATCAGGGGGGTGCCTATGGCTACACCTTC CASSLAHQGGAYGYTF
- TRBJ1-2 TRBV5-8 - TGTGCCAGCAGCTGGACTAACTATGGCTACACCTTC CASSWTNYGYTF
- TRBJ1-3 TRBV9 - TGTGCCAGCAGCGTATCCGGGGCTCCCGGAAACACCATATATTTT CASSVSGAPGNTIYF
- TRBJ1-1 TRBV7-9 - TGTGCCAGCAGCCCCCTTGCCGAAGCTTTCTTT CASSPLAEAFF
TRBD2 TRBJ2-3 TRBV29-1 - TGCAGCGTCGAACATAGACTAGCGGATACGCAGTATTTT CSVEHRLADTQYF
TRBD1 TRBJ1-4 TRBV6-1 once TGTGCCAGCACACCACAGACCACCGGGACAGAAGAACTGTTTTTT CASTPQTTGTEELFF
- TRBJ1-1 TRBV9 - TGTGCCAGCAGCGTAGGCAGCGGGAGGAACACTGAAGCTTTCTTT CASSVGSGRNTEAFF
- TRBJ1-4 TRBV14 once TGTGCCAGCAGCCGTGGGACTAATGAAAAACTGTTTTTT CASSRGTNEKLFF
TRBD2 TRBJ2-1 TRBV5-1 - TGCGCCAGCAGCTTGGAGGGACTAGCTCTCAATGAGCAGTTCTTC CASSLEGLALNEQFF
- TRBJ1-4 TRBV27 - TGTGCCAGCAGTTTAAGTGCGGGGGCTATTGAAAAACTGTTTTTT CASSLSAGAIEKLFF
- TRBJ1-1 TRBV10-3 - TGTGCCATCAGTCCCCCCGAGACAGGTACTACAGCTTTCTTT CAISPPETGTTAFF
- TRBJ1-2 TRBV5-4 - TGTGCCAGCAGCGCGGCGACAGCTAACTATGGCTACACCTTC CASSAATANYGYTF
- TRBJ2-3 TRBV7-2 - TGTGCCAGCAGCCCGCGGGTCGCGAACACAGATACGCAGTATTTT CASSPRVANTDTQYF
TRBD1 TRBJ1-6 TRBV7-2 - TGTGCCAGCAGCTTAGCGGGCAGGGGGAATTCACCCCTCCACTTT CASSLAGRGNSPLHF
- TRBJ2-7 TRBV18 - TGTGCCAGTCGTTCACGGGCGGGGAACGAGCAGTACTTC CASRSRAGNEQYF
- TRBJ1-1 TRBV4-1 few TGCGCCAGCAGCCAAGTAAACACTGAAGCTTTCTTT CASSQVNTEAFF
TRBD1 TRBJ2-3 TRBV5-1 - TGCGCCAGCAGCGTGACAGGGGACAGCACAGATACGCAGTATTTT CASSVTGDSTDTQYF
TRBD2 TRBJ2-3 TRBV5-1 once TGCGCCAGCAGCGCCAGACTAGCGGGAGGAGATACGCAGTATTTT CASSARLAGGDTQYF